This T cell receptor (beta chain) was recovered during a study of OX40 agonist ivuxolimab in advanced cancers. Study-level points and caveats: Compared with CD4+, CD8+ T cells on average had more expanded clones.

Measured with immunoSEQ multiplex PCR; TCRdb has only the in-frame clones, and not every one. The data hold around 60,000 clones, with approximately 91% observed a single time. This CDR3 comprises 13 residues. Germline loops: CDR1 MGHRA, CDR2 YSYEKL. Trimming stripped 4 bases from V and 5 bases from J, with 12 bases between. In regard to this clone: Its specificity is unknown.

Sequenced here: CD4+ or CD8+ T cells sorted from blood, sampled in a trial of the OX40 agonist ivuxolimab. This TCR was sampled from an adult with an advanced solid tumor such as melanoma, head and neck, liver or kidney cancer. This chain links TRBV4-1 with TRBJ2-7, with D tentatively TRBD1 (5 bases). CDR3 nucleotides: TGCGCCAGCAGCCTTTGGGGCCAGGACGAGCAGTACTTC. It yields the protein CASSLWGQDEQYF.